This T cell receptor (beta chain) is from a study of blood T cell repertoires in COVID-19. At the level of the study: Acute and convalescent COVID-19 samples came from the United States, Italy and Spain.

Assay used: immunoSEQ multiplex PCR; TCRdb lists only in-frame clones, some missing. The data show approximately 210,000 clones, 70% to 90% seen once. Sequences were obtained from peripheral blood. The receptor comes from a man in his thirties or forties who had recovered from COVID-19.

The CDR3 nucleotides are TGTGCCAGCAGCGTCGGACTAAACAACCGGGAGCAGTTCTTC. This gives the protein CASSVGLNNREQFF. The rearrangement joins TRBV11-3 to TRBJ2-1, with D maybe TRBD2 (6 bases). Trimming removed 5 bases from V and 10 bases from J, with 18 bases in between. CDR3 length: 14 amino acids. The germline gives CDR1 SGHNT, CDR2 YENEEA.